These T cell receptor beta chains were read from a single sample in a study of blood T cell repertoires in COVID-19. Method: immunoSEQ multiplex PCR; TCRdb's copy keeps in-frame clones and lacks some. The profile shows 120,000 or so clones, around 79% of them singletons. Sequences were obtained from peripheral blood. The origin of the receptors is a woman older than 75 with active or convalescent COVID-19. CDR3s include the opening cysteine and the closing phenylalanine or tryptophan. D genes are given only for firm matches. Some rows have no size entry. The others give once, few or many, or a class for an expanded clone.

CASSLGGGRRNEQFF | TGTGCCAGCAGCTTAGGTGGCGGGAGGAGGAATGAGCAGTTCTTC | TRBD2 | TRBJ2-1 | TRBV7-2 | NA
CASSLSVHGGTGELFF | TGTGCCAGCAGCTTAAGCGTCCATGGTGGCACCGGGGAGCTGTTTTTT | NA | TRBJ2-2 | TRBV7-3 | NA
CATSRDPNYGYTF | TGTGCCACCAGCAGAGATCCAAACTATGGCTACACCTTC | NA | TRBJ1-2 | TRBV15 | once
CASSRDRGWGGYTF | TGTGCCAGCAGTAGAGACAGGGGATGGGGTGGCTACACCTTC | TRBD1 | TRBJ1-2 | TRBV28 | NA
CASSQGQGATEAFF | TGTGCCAGCAGCCAAGGACAGGGGGCCACTGAAGCTTTCTTT | TRBD1 | TRBJ1-1 | TRBV4-2 | NA
CASSSRDSGANVLTF | TGTGCCAGCAGCAGCCGGGACTCTGGGGCCAACGTCCTGACTTTC | NA | TRBJ2-6 | TRBV5-5 | NA
CASSARTGPTGELFF | TGTGCCAGCAGCGCCCGGACAGGTCCCACCGGGGAGCTGTTTTTT | TRBD1 | TRBJ2-2 | TRBV11-3 | NA
CASSQPTGGRAGELFF | TGTGCCAGCAGCCAACCCACAGGGGGGCGCGCCGGGGAGCTGTTTTTT | TRBD1 | TRBJ2-2 | TRBV7-3 | NA
CASSFRTSGRVVSEQFF | TGCGCCAGCAGCTTCAGGACTAGCGGGAGGGTTGTCAGTGAGCAGTTCTTC | TRBD2 | TRBJ2-1 | TRBV5-1 | NA
CASRPNRPGQGIGYTF | TGTGCCAGTAGACCAAACCGACCGGGACAGGGCATTGGCTACACCTTC | TRBD1 | TRBJ1-2 | TRBV19 | NA
CASSEGTSGSYEQYF | TGTGCCAGCAGTGAAGGGACTAGCGGGAGCTACGAGCAGTACTTC | TRBD2 | TRBJ2-7 | TRBV6-1 | NA
CASSYSPRTRGARDTQYF | TGTGCCAGCAGTTACTCGCCGCGGACTAGAGGCGCCAGAGATACGCAGTATTTT | TRBD2 | TRBJ2-3 | TRBV6-2/TRBV6-3 | NA
CASSVSLAGASTDTQYF | TGTGCCAGCAGCGTGTCCCTAGCGGGAGCTAGCACAGATACGCAGTATTTT | TRBD2 | TRBJ2-3 | TRBV9 | NA
CASSLGVTDTQYF | TGTGCCAGCAGTTTAGGAGTCACAGATACGCAGTATTTT | NA | TRBJ2-3 | TRBV27 | few
CASSESGDREGYTF | TGCGCCAGCAGTGAGTCCGGGGACAGGGAGGGCTACACCTTC | TRBD1 | TRBJ1-2 | TRBV10-2 | NA
CASSNWDTPNYGYTF | TGTGCCAGCAGCAACTGGGACACTCCTAACTATGGCTACACCTTC | NA | TRBJ1-2 | TRBV11-2 | NA
CASSLNIGAGGYTF | TGTGCCAGCAGCCTTAATATAGGAGCTGGTGGCTACACCTTC | NA | TRBJ1-2 | TRBV7-3 | NA
CASSSLGGVYEQYF | TGTGCCAGCAGTTCCCTCGGGGGGGTCTACGAGCAGTACTTC | TRBD2 | TRBJ2-7 | TRBV27 | NA
CASSQGGTGAYGYTF | TGTGCCAGCTCACAGGGAGGGACAGGGGCATATGGCTACACCTTC | TRBD1 | TRBJ1-2 | TRBV18 | once
CASRTTRGGYGYTF | TGCGCCAGCAGAACCACCCGGGGAGGCTATGGCTACACCTTC | NA | TRBJ1-2 | TRBV5-1 | NA
CASSDDRGWTEAFF | TGTGCCAGCAGCGACGACAGGGGATGGACTGAAGCTTTCTTT | TRBD1 | TRBJ1-1 | TRBV11-2 | NA
CASRRTAGDYSPLHF | TGTGCCAGCAGGCGGACAGCGGGGGATTATTCACCCCTCCACTTT | NA | TRBJ1-6 | TRBV6-6 | NA
CAISELRRVGTGELFF | TGTGCCATCAGTGAGTTGCGGAGGGTTGGGACCGGGGAGCTGTTTTTT | NA | TRBJ2-2 | TRBV10-3 | NA
CASSLRRGGEQYF | TGTGCCAGCAGTTTGAGGAGAGGCGGCGAGCAGTACTTC | NA | TRBJ2-7 | TRBV27 | NA
CASSAHPRTFLETQYF | TGTGCCAGCAGTGCACACCCTCGGACATTTCTAGAGACCCAGTACTTC | NA | TRBJ2-5 | TRBV6-1 | NA
CASSFDRGQHEQYF | TGTGCCAGCAGCTTTGACAGGGGGCAGCACGAGCAGTACTTC | TRBD1 | TRBJ2-7 | TRBV7-9 | NA
CASSLVSLSGSFSGELFF | TGCGCCAGCAGCTTGGTCTCTCTTAGCGGGAGTTTTAGCGGGGAGCTGTTTTTT | TRBD2 | TRBJ2-2 | TRBV5-1 | NA
CASSPGILQVNTEAFF | TGTGCCAGCAGCCCAGGTATCCTACAGGTGAACACTGAAGCTTTCTTT | NA | TRBJ1-1 | TRBV7-9 | NA
CASARQASGGNEQFF | TGCGCCAGCGCCCGGCAGGCTAGCGGGGGGAATGAGCAGTTCTTC | TRBD2 | TRBJ2-1 | TRBV5-1 | once
CASSRQPGGINSYEQYF | TGTGCCAGCAGTCGCCAACCTGGCGGGATAAACTCCTACGAGCAGTACTTC | NA | TRBJ2-7 | TRBV5-6 | NA
CASSVRDTNYGYTF | TGTGCCAGCAGCGTCAGGGATACAAACTATGGCTACACCTTC | NA | TRBJ1-2 | TRBV5-4 | NA
CASSPPGLITDTQYF | TGTGCCAGCAGTCCGCCGGGACTAATCACAGATACGCAGTATTTT | TRBD2 | TRBJ2-3 | TRBV28 | NA
CASSRGSGGSNQPQHF | TGTGCCAGCTCACGCGGGTCAGGGGGTAGCAATCAGCCCCAGCATTTT | TRBD1 | TRBJ1-5 | TRBV18 | NA
CASSLAAGGTSEAFF | TGCGCCAGCAGCCTGGCCGCGGGGGGGACCTCTGAAGCTTTCTTT | NA | TRBJ1-1 | TRBV5-1 | NA
CASKTLGVFEPQHF | TGTGCCAGCAAAACCCTTGGAGTTTTCGAGCCCCAGCATTTT | NA | TRBJ1-5 | TRBV2 | NA
CASSLGVDSGYTF | TGTGCCAGCAGCTTGGGTGTCGACAGTGGCTACACCTTC | NA | TRBJ1-2 | TRBV5-5 | NA
CASRPTGGYAYEQYF | TGTGCCAGCAGACCGACAGGGGGTTATGCCTACGAGCAGTACTTC | TRBD1 | TRBJ2-7 | TRBV6-5 | NA
CASSSGEWARNEQFF | TGTGCCAGCAGCTCAGGGGAGTGGGCCCGCAATGAGCAGTTCTTC | NA | TRBJ2-1 | TRBV7-8 | NA
CASSLTGAKENEQFF | TGTGCCAGCAGCCTGACAGGGGCGAAAGAGAATGAGCAGTTCTTC | TRBD1 | TRBJ2-1 | TRBV6-5 | NA
CASGEGPYNEQFF | TGTGCCAGCGGGGAGGGTCCCTACAATGAGCAGTTCTTC | TRBD2 | TRBJ2-1 | TRBV12-3/TRBV12-4 | NA
CASSQVRGGPSEAFF | TGCGCCAGCAGCCAAGTTCGTGGTGGCCCTTCTGAAGCTTTCTTT | NA | TRBJ1-1 | TRBV4-3 | NA